This TCR beta chain originates from a study of beta chain features in type 1 diabetes (dated by TCRdb to 2016 to 2019). Looking at the study overall: Mean age, gender distribution, total cell number and subset yield were not different between patients and healthy donors. Across all samples, some 99 million sorted cells were examined, and cell number per subset correlated strongly with RNA yield. In the study, recently diagnosed type 1 diabetes patients and matched healthy donors were compared on the TCRB repertoires of their sorted circulating CD4+ T cell subsets. Regulatory and stem cell-like memory subsets were isolated from only 8 patients and roughly 8 healthy donors, whereas naive and central memory subsets came from all 30 or so donors. Beyond this particular receptor, the publication reports: PCR may preferentially amplify shorter templates, but because patient and control samples were amplified and corrected together, any resulting skew would affect both groups equally. Because the HLA sub-analyses included only small numbers of individuals, any influence of HLA type on TCRB rearrangement was left unresolved. Because cDNA was sequenced instead of genomic DNA, highly expressing activated cells could be over-represented, though the groups showed no difference in activation or CD3 levels. In all four CD4+ subsets, TCRB CDR3 length was moderately but significantly shorter in type 1 diabetes patients. At VDJ recombination sites, type 1 diabetes patients had fewer insertions and more deleted nucleotides, which implies abnormalities in thymic rearrangement. The naive, central memory and regulatory TCRB repertoires appeared to resemble one another more closely among patients than among healthy donors.

This clone occurred a few times. No cognate antigen has been identified for it. No much larger clone is present one base from it, and per-base qualities are unavailable. Based on the germline V gene, the CDR1 and CDR2 sequences are SQVTM and ANQGSEA. Inclusive of the bounding cysteine and phenylalanine, the CDR3 is 16 residues long. Solely the CDR3 DNA is kept, with 48 bases framed from the first base. Clipping removes 7 bases from V and 7 bases from J, with 18 as the unmatched junction base count. Each donor gave one peripheral blood draw, approximately 0.11 L on average, collected into heparinised tubes. A BD FACSAria II and a panel including CD45RO, CCR7, CD25, CD127, CD95 and CD27 were used to sort naive, central memory, regulatory and stem cell-like memory CD4+ T cells. A purity above 98% was achieved for all sorted populations. PBMCs were isolated immediately by Lymphoprep density gradient centrifugation and stained directly without culture. To minimize batch effects, samples were stained and sorted in pairs, one healthy donor with one patient per experiment.

The High Capacity cDNA Reverse Transcription Kit was used to reverse transcribe all of the isolated RNA, meaning that expressed TCRB transcripts were what got sequenced. Deep immunoSEQ sequencing was applied to naive, central memory and regulatory T cell samples, giving an average of roughly 3.5 million total reads per sample. Sorted cells were lysed in RLT buffer, and RNA was extracted using DNase-treated RNeasy Micro or Mini kits according to cell number. To prevent cross-contamination, every cell subset was processed on its own, while patient and healthy donor samples were processed together. The immunoSEQ multiplex PCR was used to amplify TCRB sequences from cDNA, generating 87-bp fragments that spanned the CDR3 region. Sequencing of the amplicons was performed on the Illumina HiSeq platform. The study's own analysis went as follows. PCR bias was corrected computationally using synthetic template baselines, and reads within Hamming distance 2 were collapsed, with unmergeable singletons discarded. Reads were aligned against IMGT to assign V, D and J genes, CDR3 length and insertions or deletions at six rearrangement sites. Within each subset, clonotype counts were normalized to the number of sorted cells before true diversity and Gini coefficients were calculated with the tcR R package. The overlap coefficient, calculated on TCRB nucleotide sequences, was used to measure repertoire sharing. TCRdb provides this immuneACCESS table in a form limited to in-frame rearrangements. Some clones are lacking; in checked studies, under half of them reflect an unresolved V gene, and why the rest are absent is not known. V and J calls and clone size are as listed in that table; D and trimming were resolved from the DNA. The sample table records around 300,000 clones; about 8.5% of these occur just once. The ten largest account for over 0.8% of the sample.

The chain employs TRBV29-1 and TRBJ2-5; TRBD1 matches 10 bases in the middle. The TCR comes from a woman aged 18-29 years in good health. The specimen was central memory CD4+ T cells from blood. The CDR3: CSASGQGTTWTGTQYF. The nucleotides are TGCAGCGCTTCGGGACAGGGGACGACCTGGACGGGGACCCAGTACTTC.